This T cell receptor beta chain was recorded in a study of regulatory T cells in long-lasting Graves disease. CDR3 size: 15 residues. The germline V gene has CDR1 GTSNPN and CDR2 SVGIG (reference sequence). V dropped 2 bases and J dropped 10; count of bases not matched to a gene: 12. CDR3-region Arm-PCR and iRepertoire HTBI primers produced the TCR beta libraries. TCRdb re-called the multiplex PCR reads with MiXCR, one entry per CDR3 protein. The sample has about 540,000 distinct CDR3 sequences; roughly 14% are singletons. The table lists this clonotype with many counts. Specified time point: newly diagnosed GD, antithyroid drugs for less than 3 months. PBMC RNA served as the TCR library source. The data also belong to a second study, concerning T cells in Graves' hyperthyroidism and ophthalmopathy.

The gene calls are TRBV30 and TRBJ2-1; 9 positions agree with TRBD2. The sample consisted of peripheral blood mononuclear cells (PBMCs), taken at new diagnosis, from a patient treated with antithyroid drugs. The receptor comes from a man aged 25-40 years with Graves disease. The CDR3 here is CAWSTTSGRTAEQFF. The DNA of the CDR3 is TGTGCCTGGAGTACGACTAGCGGTAGGACTGCGGAGCAGTTCTTC.